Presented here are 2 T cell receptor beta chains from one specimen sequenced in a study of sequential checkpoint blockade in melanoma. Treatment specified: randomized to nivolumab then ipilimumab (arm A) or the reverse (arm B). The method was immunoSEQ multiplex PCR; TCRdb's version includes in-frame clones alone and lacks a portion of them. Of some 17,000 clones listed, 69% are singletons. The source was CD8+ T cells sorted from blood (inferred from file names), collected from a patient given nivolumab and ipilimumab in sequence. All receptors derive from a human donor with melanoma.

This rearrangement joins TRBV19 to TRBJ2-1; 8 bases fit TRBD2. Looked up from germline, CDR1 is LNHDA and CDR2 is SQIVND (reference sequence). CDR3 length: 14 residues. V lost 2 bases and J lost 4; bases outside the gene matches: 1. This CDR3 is CASSITSGYNEQFF. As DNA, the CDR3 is TGTGCCAGTAGTATAACTAGCGGTTACAATGAGCAGTTCTTC.

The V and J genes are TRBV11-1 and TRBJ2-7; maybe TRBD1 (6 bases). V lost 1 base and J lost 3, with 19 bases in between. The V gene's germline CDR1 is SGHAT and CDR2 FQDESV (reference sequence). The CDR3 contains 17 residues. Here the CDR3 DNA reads TGTGCCAGCAGCTTAGACGCGCTGAGCAGGGGCCGCTACGAGCAGTACTTC. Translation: CASSLDALSRGRYEQYF.